Included here is one TCR beta chain sequence, with context. The CDR3 covers 14 residues. V was cut by 9 bases and J by 0 bases, with 13 bases left in between. CDR1 and CDR2 from the germline V gene are KGHDR and SFDVKD. Sequencing used immunoSEQ multiplex PCR; TCRdb keeps in-frame clones, though not all of them. The sample consists of 150,000 to 180,000 clones, 70% to 90% of them appearing once. The sample comes from a study of T cell responses to AZD1222 COVID-19 vaccine. The sample was peripheral blood, taken on day 0 of MenACWY control vaccination. The receptor was isolated from an adult in good health. This rearrangement joins TRBV24-1 to TRBJ1-1; D might be TRBD1 (5 bases). CDR3 region: CATRDGGLNTEAFF. In nucleotides, the CDR3 is TGTGCCACCCGGGACGGAGGGTTGAACACTGAAGCTTTCTTT.